These 26 T cell receptor beta chains were sequenced from one sample in a study of blood T cells in healthy people across ages. A second PCR of 7 to 11 cycles used a sample-barcoded 5' primer and a J-beta primer mix. TCRdb re-analysed the 5' RACE reads in MiXCR, keeping a single row per CDR3 protein. The data show 600,000 to 850,000 distinct CDR3 sequences, around 46% seen once. The material sequenced was blood. All receptors derive from a woman aged 55 to 70 in good health.

This clonotype was observed once. This sequence joins TRBV9 and TRBJ2-5; TRBD2 might be the D (6 bases). V gave up 3 bases and J gave up 2 bases, with 14 bases separating them. CDR1 is SGDLS, CDR2 YYNGEE, per germline. The CDR3 contains 15 residues. This chain's CDR3 is CASSGTVGGQETQYF. The CDR3 nucleotides read TGTGCCAGCAGCGGAACTGTTGGGGGGCAAGAGACCCAGTACTTC.

This clonotype has just a few counts. CDR3 residues: CSARLGTGAYGYTF. The CDR3 DNA reads TGCAGTGCCCGCCTCGGGACAGGGGCTTATGGCTACACCTTC. The V call is TRBV20-1, the J call TRBJ1-2; 10 nucleotides match TRBD1. V trimming: 6 bases; J trimming: 5 bases; junction bases outside the gene matches: 9. CDR3 size: 14 residues. From germline, CDR1 is DFQATT and CDR2 SNEGSKA (reference sequence).

The chain carries TRBV27 and TRBJ2-3; 8 nucleotides agree with TRBD1. There are 12 residues in the CDR3. Losses at the gene ends were 6 bases for V and 9 bases for J; bases not matched to a gene: 5. The germline gives CDR1 MNHEY, CDR2 SMNVEV (reference sequence). The CDR3 DNA follows: TGTGCCAGCAGACCGGACAGGGACACGCAGTATTTT. Its translation is CASRPDRDTQYF.

V usage is TRBV20-1 and J usage is TRBJ2-7; 8 nucleotides match TRBD1. The CDR3 is made up of 18 amino acids. Germline-derived CDR1 and CDR2 are DFQATT and SNEGSKA (reference sequence). The ends lost 1 base at V and 2 bases at J; junction bases unmatched: 16. CDR3 in amino acids: CSARAADRDFVFTYEQYF. In DNA, the CDR3 is TGCAGTGCTAGAGCCGCGGACAGGGACTTTGTCTTCACCTACGAGCAGTACTTC.

The V call is TRBV3-1, the J call TRBJ1-2, with 8 bases identical to TRBD1. This CDR3 is 14 amino acids long. Germline V lookup: CDR1 LGHDT, CDR2 YNNKEL (reference sequence). After removal of 3 bases from V and 7 bases from J, the junction contained 7 bases not matched to a gene. CDR3 sequence reads: CASSHRTGSAGYTF. CDR3 nucleotide sequence: TGTGCCAGCAGCCACCGGACAGGGTCAGCTGGCTACACCTTC.

This sequence joins TRBV6-1 and TRBJ2-1, with D possibly being TRBD2 (6 bases). Germline assignment: CDR1 MNHNS and CDR2 SASEGT. V lost 7 bases to trimming and J lost 3 bases, with 16 bases between them. The CDR3 is 15 residues long. The CDR3 here is CASITGLALYNEQFF. CDR3 DNA: TGTGCCAGCATCACGGGGCTAGCGCTCTACAATGAGCAGTTCTTC.

In its sample, this clonotype was seen a few times. The rearrangement joins TRBV20-1 to TRBJ2-7, with 11 bases matching TRBD2. The CDR3 is 15 residues long. CDR1 DFQATT and CDR2 SNEGSKA come from the germline V gene (reference sequence). V dropped 7 bases and J dropped 7; count of bases not matched to a gene: 15. CDR3 in DNA: TGCAGTGTTACCGGGACTAGCGGCGCCTACAATGAGCAGTACTTC. Protein product: CSVTGTSGAYNEQYF.

This clonotype has a handful of counts. The chain is built from TRBV20-1 and TRBJ2-7, with D possibly being TRBD1 (5 bases). The CDR3 has 13 amino acids. V lost 0 bases and J 1 base, leaving 7 bases between the germline ends. Germline CDR1 and CDR2: DFQATT and SNEGSKA (reference sequence). CDR3 coding DNA: TGCAGTGCTAGAGAGGGGCAGTCCTACGAGCAGTACTTC. Its protein product is CSAREGQSYEQYF.

This clonotype was seen a handful of times. V and J are TRBV7-2 and TRBJ2-7, with D perhaps TRBD1 or TRBD2 (6 bases each). CDR3 length: 13 amino acids. CDR1 is SGHTA and CDR2 is FQGNSA in the germline V gene. V was trimmed by 5 bases and J by 7 bases, leaving 15 bases between them. The CDR3 loop reads CASSTPRGGEQYF. In DNA, the CDR3 is TGTGCCAGCAGCACTCCAAGAGGGGGGGAGCAGTACTTC. Full variable domain (missing parts from reference TRBV7-2 and TRBJ2-7): GAGVSQSPSNKVTEKGKDVELRCDPISGHTALYWYRQSLGQGLEFLIYFQGNSAPDKSGLPSDRFSAERTGGSVSTLTIQRTQQEDSAVYLCASSTPRGGEQYFGPGTRLTVT.

The J gene is TRBJ2-1, the V gene TRBV5-6, with TRBD2 identical over 7 bases. Trimming at V came to 2 bases and at J to 2 bases, leaving 10 bases not matched to a gene. The CDR3 runs 17 residues. CDR1 and CDR2 (germline): SGHDT, YYEEEE. In nucleotides, the CDR3 is TGTGCCAGCAGCTTAGTAGTAGTGGGGGGGACCTACAATGAGCAGTTCTTC. Amino acids: CASSLVVVGGTYNEQFF.

This clonotype has a handful of counts. This chain uses TRBV7-3 with TRBJ2-1, with D possibly being TRBD2 (6 bases). The V end lost 5 bases, the J end lost 2 bases, and 13 bases lay between the germline ends. The CDR3 covers 15 residues. Germline V gene lookup returns CDR1 SGHTA and CDR2 FQGTGA. In DNA form, the CDR3 reads TGTGCCAGCAGCGGTACTAGCCTCGCCTACAATGAGCAGTTCTTC. It translates to CASSGTSLAYNEQFF.

J is TRBJ2-3 and V is TRBV6-6; maybe TRBD2 (5 bases). The length of the CDR3 is 14 residues. Germline CDR1 reads MNHNY; CDR2 reads SVGAGI (reference sequence). The V gene lost 10 bases and the J gene lost 4 bases, with 18 bases spanning the gap. The CDR3 DNA follows: TGTGCCAACATGCTGCGGGTGACGGCAGATACGCAGTATTTT. Protein product: CANMLRVTADTQYF.

The J gene is TRBJ2-7, the V gene TRBV27; D uncertain. Germline V CDR1 and CDR2: MNHEY, SMNVEV (reference sequence). The CDR3 length is 15 residues. V was pared by 1 base and J by 7 bases, with 17 bases between. The CDR3 DNA reads TGTGCCAGCAGTTTATTGAAGGGCCTCTCGAAAGAGCAGTACTTC. This translates into CASSLLKGLSKEQYF.

This clonotype was found a few times. The chain links TRBV9 to TRBJ2-4, with D perhaps matching TRBD1 or TRBD2 (6 bases each). Germline CDR1 and CDR2: SGDLS and YYNGEE. Trimming removed 0 bases at V and 6 bases at J, with 16 bases between. CDR3 size: 16 residues. The CDR3, as DNA: TGTGCCAGCAGCGTAGCCGGTTCCGGGGGCACAAACATTCAGTACTTC. Amino acids: CASSVAGSGGTNIQYF. Drawing the rest from reference TRBV9 and TRBJ2-4, the complete variable domain is DSGVTQTPKHLITATGQRVTLRCSPRSGDLSVYWYQQSLDQGLQFLIQYYNGEERAKGNILERFSAQQFPDLHSELNLSSLELGDSALYFCASSVAGSGGTNIQYFGAGTRLSVL.

The CDR3 sequence: CASRNPGFNEKLFF. CDR3 coding DNA: TGTGCCAGCAGGAACCCTGGTTTTAATGAAAAACTGTTTTTT. This chain connects TRBV25-1 to TRBJ1-4; D is undetermined. The CDR3 loop spans 14 amino acids. V lost 6 bases and J lost 4, with 12 bases in between. Per the germline V gene, CDR1 is MGHDK and CDR2 is SYGVNS.

The chain recombines TRBV25-1 with TRBJ2-3; D possibly matches TRBD1 or TRBD2 (5 bases each). V was shortened by 3 bases and J by 3 bases, with 10 bases between the two germline ends. The CDR3 runs 14 residues. CDR1 MGHDK and CDR2 SYGVNS come from the germline V gene. CDR3 nucleotides: TGTGCCAGCAGTGAGTCCAGGGAGACAGATACGCAGTATTTT. Its translation: CASSESRETDTQYF.

This clonotype showed up many times. V is TRBV12-3 or TRBV12-4 and J is TRBJ1-2, with D possibly matching TRBD1 (5 bases). V lost 6 bases, J lost 2 bases, and 7 bases lay in between. This CDR3 region has 12 residues. The DNA for the CDR3 is TGTGCCAGCAGCCGACAGAACTATGGCTACACCTTC. Encoded protein: CASSRQNYGYTF.

Note on this clonotype: It may be a read error: a sequence one base away is much more abundant. The chain has TRBV2 and TRBJ2-3, with TRBD2 matching 10 bases. V trimming: 10 bases; J trimming: 4 bases; junction bases outside the gene matches: 14. The CDR3 has 16 amino acids. Germline V gene data show CDR1 as SNHLY and CDR2 as FYNNEI. The CDR3 loop is CANREGLAEISDTQYF. For the CDR3, the DNA is TGTGCCAACAGGGAAGGACTAGCGGAAATCTCAGATACGCAGTATTTT. Filled out from reference TRBV2 and TRBJ2-3, the complete variable domain reads EPEVTQTPSHQVTQMGQEVILRCVPISNHLYFYWYRQILGQKVEFLVSFYNNEISEKSEIFDDQFSVERPDGSNFTLKIRSTKLEDSAMYFCANREGLAEISDTQYFGPGTRLTVL.

J is TRBJ2-1 and V is TRBV7-3; no definite D call. Judging by the DNA end, TRBJ2-7 fits better; the J call may be wrong. This CDR3 contains 14 residues. The germline V gene has CDR1 SGHTA and CDR2 FQGTGA. DNA of the CDR3: TGTGCCAGCAGCGCTGCAATCTCCTACAATGAGCAGTACTTC. Amino acid sequence: CASSAAISYNEQYF.

A remark on this clonotype: A read error may explain this, as a much larger clone is one base away. The chain carries TRBV5-1 and TRBJ2-5; possibly TRBD1 or TRBD2 for D (6 bases each). Germline lookup yields CDR1 SGHRS and CDR2 YFSETQ. The CDR3 is 12 amino acids. CDR3 sequence (DNA): TGCACCAGCAGCTTACAGGGTCGGGAGCAGTACTTC. Translation: CTSSLQGREQYF.

The CDR3 sequence is CAISGGTGVDQPQHF. As DNA, the CDR3 is TGTGCCATCAGTGGGGGGACAGGGGTTGATCAGCCCCAGCATTTT. V and J are TRBV10-3 and TRBJ1-5; TRBD1 agrees at 10 bases. V was clipped by 4 bases and J by 5 bases; unmatched bases: 5. The germline CDR1 and CDR2 sequences are ENHRY and SYGVKD. The length of the CDR3 is 15 residues.

J is TRBJ1-6 and V is TRBV27; the match to TRBD1 covers 11 bases. This CDR3 is 14 amino acids long. Germline CDR1 is MNHEY and CDR2 is SMNVEV (reference sequence). Losses at the gene ends were 4 bases for V and 9 bases for J; bases not matched to a gene: 2. The CDR3 is CASSSGTGGSPLHF. Written as DNA, the CDR3 is TGTGCCAGCAGTTCCGGGACAGGGGGTTCACCCCTCCACTTT.

This clonotype was detected a few times. The chain links TRBV6-5 to TRBJ2-7, with 12 bases fitting TRBD2. V shed 6 bases, J shed 2 bases, and the junction held 5 bases outside the gene matches. The germline CDR1 and CDR2 sequences are MNHEY and SVGAGI. CDR3 length: 15 residues. This chain's CDR3 is CASRRRTSGAYEQYF. Written as DNA, the CDR3 is TGTGCCAGCAGACGCCGGACTAGCGGGGCCTACGAGCAGTACTTC.

This sequence joins TRBV7-2 and TRBJ2-1, with D perhaps TRBD1 (6 bases). CDR3 length: 15 amino acids. Per the germline V gene, CDR1 is SGHTA and CDR2 is FQGNSA. V was trimmed by 5 bases and J by 5 bases, leaving 16 bases between them. CDR3 residues: CASSRDISGNNEQFF. Here the CDR3 DNA reads TGTGCCAGCAGCAGGGACATTTCGGGAAACAATGAGCAGTTCTTC.

The gene calls are TRBV20-1 and TRBJ2-1; 11 bases map to TRBD2. The CDR3 sequence is 15 residues long. V lost 7 bases to trimming and J lost 5 bases; unmatched junction nucleotides: 10. The germline CDR1 and CDR2 sequences are DFQATT and SNEGSKA (reference sequence). The CDR3 sequence: CSGKKPGLADNEQFF. The CDR3 DNA is TGCAGTGGAAAAAAACCGGGACTAGCGGACAATGAGCAGTTCTTC.

The V call is TRBV10-3, the J call TRBJ2-1, with D tentatively TRBD2 (6 bases). Trimming stripped 3 bases from V and 4 bases from J, with 7 bases between. The CDR3 is 13 amino acids. The V gene's germline CDR1 is ENHRY and CDR2 SYGVKD. CDR3 protein: CAISERGYNEQFF. The DNA for the CDR3 is TGTGCCATCAGTGAACGGGGGTACAATGAGCAGTTCTTC.